This TCR beta chain was obtained from a study of cytomegalovirus exposure and HLA in healthy donors. Amplification used 60 Vbeta primers and 13 Jbeta primers. TCRdb keeps only in-frame clones here, not all; method: immunoSEQ multiplex PCR. The table has about 92,000 clones, over 65% seen once; the top ten hold about a sixth. The clonotype originates from a woman aged 18-29 years in good health and CMV-seropositive. Specimen: PBMCs.

CDR3: CASSLGGGAWNEQFF. As DNA, the CDR3 is TGTGCCAGCAGCTTAGGCGGGGGTGCTTGGAATGAGCAGTTCTTC. The chain recombines TRBV7-8 with TRBJ2-1, with 7 bases aligning to TRBD2. This CDR3 has 15 residues. The V gene end was trimmed by 1 base and the J gene end by 7 bases; junction bases not matched to a gene: 7. The germline V gene encodes CDR1 SGHVS and CDR2 FQNEAQ.